This T cell receptor (beta chain) came from a study of blood T cell repertoires in COVID-19. The CDR3 is made up of 14 amino acids. V dropped 1 base and J dropped 1 base, with 7 bases sitting between them. Germline-derived CDR1 and CDR2 are LGHDT and YNNKEL (reference sequence). Per the authors' pipeline: Reference gene primer amplification gave estimated nucleated cell counts. This table comes from immunoSEQ multiplex PCR, and its TCRdb copy is limited to in-frame clones, with some not included. The DNA was the basis for D and trimming; V, J and clone size are from that table. The data show roughly 350,000 clones, with approximately 87% seen just once and roughly 4% held by the top ten.

The gene calls are TRBV3-1 (or the pseudogene TRBV3-2) and TRBJ1-1; D is uncertain. The sequenced sample was peripheral blood. This TCR was recovered from a woman in her forties or fifties with active or convalescent COVID-19. CDR3 nucleotides: TGTGCCAGCAGCCAAGTTACACCGAACACTGAAGCTTTCTTT. Protein: CASSQVTPNTEAFF.